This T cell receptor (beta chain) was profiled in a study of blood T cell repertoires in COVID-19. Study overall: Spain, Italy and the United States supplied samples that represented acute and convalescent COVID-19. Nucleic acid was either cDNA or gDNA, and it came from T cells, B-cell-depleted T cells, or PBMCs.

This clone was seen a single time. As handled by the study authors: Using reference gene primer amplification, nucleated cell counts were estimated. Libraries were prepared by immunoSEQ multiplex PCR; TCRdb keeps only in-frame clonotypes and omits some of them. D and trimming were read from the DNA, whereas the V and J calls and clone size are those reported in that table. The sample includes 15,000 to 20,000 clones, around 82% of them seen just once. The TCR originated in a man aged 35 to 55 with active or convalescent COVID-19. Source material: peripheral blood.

This chain's CDR3 is CASSSGQGSGELFF. CDR3 sequence (DNA): TGCGCCAGCAGCTCTGGACAGGGGTCCGGGGAGCTGTTTTTT. This chain links TRBV5-1 with TRBJ2-2; 9 nucleotides align to TRBD1. J gave up 6 bases and V 3 bases, and 3 bases lay outside the gene matches. The CDR3 extends over 14 amino acids. The germline V gene encodes CDR1 SGHRS and CDR2 YFSETQ.